The present T cell receptor beta chain was sequenced within a study of shared clonotypes between healthy human individuals (TCRdb year 2020). Study-wide context: Two women and a few men aged 18 to 49 years were included in the cohort. Per donor, three plates each were used for CD4 naive and CD4 memory, two for CD8 naive, and one for CD8 memory. Per donor, leukapheresis produced somewhere between about 0.94 and 9 billion PBMCs. To estimate repertoire size and how much clonotype sharing occurs between individuals, the study deeply sequenced the blood TCR repertoires of 5 or 6 healthy adults. Different laboratories and diverse techniques were used to prepare libraries and sequence TCR repertoires, to increase sequencing depth and limit assay-specific biases. Beyond this particular receptor, the publication reports: Naive subsets generally had larger estimated clonotype richness than memory subsets did. Sampling was restricted to blood, and TCR repertoires in tissues likely differ from the TCR repertoires found in blood. Compared with non-shared clonotypes, clonotypes shared by all four sorted-subset donors had higher generation probabilities. Pairwise subsampling led to the expectation that sequencing depth would affect the degree of clonotype sharing among donors. Approximately 5% of naive CD4, roughly 3.6% of naive CD8, 2.3% of memory CD4, and 0.4% of memory CD8 clonotypes were shared across several donors. Incomplete sequencing was indicated by rarefaction of sorted-subset datasets, despite the large sequencing depth. Because the study included a small number of donors, the genetic and exposure-history diversity represented was limited.

The donors were healthy, HIV-negative adults who had no recently reported acute infections or vaccinations. Every donor was a Caucasian adult living in Nashville, Tennessee, USA. CD4+ T cells were enriched by magnetic negative selection; naive cells were then positively selected on CD45RA, and the negative fraction formed the memory subset. After blood collection by leukapheresis, PBMCs were isolated using Ficoll-Histopaque density gradient centrifugation and then cryopreserved in the vapor phase of liquid nitrogen. Analytical flow cytometry was used to check the purity and quantity of each magnetically sorted T cell population. From each sorted fraction, genomic DNA was isolated and quantified by UV absorbance on a Nanodrop 2000c. Concerning this clone: Its antigen is not yet known. No base-level quality is on record; no much larger clone is a single base apart.

Taken from the germline V gene (reference sequence), the CDR1 and CDR2 loops are MNHNY and SVGAGI. At the junction V is shortened by 6 bases and J by 3 bases; bases outside the gene matches: 10. From the cysteine up to the phenylalanine, the CDR3 has a length of 15 residues. The only DNA kept is the CDR3, 45 bases in frame from the first base. TCR CDR3 regions were amplified from genomic DNA by multiplex PCR using the deep immunoSEQ assay. Genomic DNA extracted from each cell subset was distributed evenly over all wells of several immunoSEQ 96-well plates, and each plate served as one replicate. Each replicate PCR for sorted subsets received about 200 ng genomic DNA, equal to tens of thousands of T cell genomes. Purified libraries were quantified with a Qubit 3.0 fluorometer, sized on a Bioanalyzer 2100, and re-quantified with the KAPA Library Quantification kit. Every immunoSEQ 96-well plate was sequenced on a dedicated single-read 150-cycle Illumina NextSeq 550 flow cell. The published analysis was carried out like this. Because the immunoSEQ output held only junctional sequences and lacked quality scores, the filtering could not match the filtering applied to full-length reads. Sequences were annotated with PyIR, a Python wrapper for IgBLAST v1.9, and V/J genes and CDR3 were assigned using IMGT germline references. Any read was removed if the V/J assignment was weak (E-value above 1e-6), the CDR3 was missing, or the read contained stop codons, out-of-frame junctions, or ambiguous translated residues. V3J clonotypes were defined as sequences sharing an identical inferred V gene, J gene, and CDR3 amino acid sequence. Percentage overlap between repertoires was computed as shared unique clonotypes divided by the size of the smaller repertoire. Three approaches were used to assess repertoire richness: RTK rarefaction, the Chao1 estimator, and Recon v2.1 estimates of unobserved clonotypes. OLGA was used to compute generation probabilities for all TCRbeta clonotypes that the gDNA method yielded from a few donors. TCRdb took over this immuneACCESS table, retaining in-frame rearrangements with V and J assigned. Such tables are incomplete; in checked studies, under half of the missing clones stem from an unresolved V gene, and the remainder is unexplained. The V and J calls and clone size come from that table; D and trimming were worked out from the DNA. The sample yields approximately 1,500,000 clones; 95% to 99% were counted once. The ten largest clones take up approximately 0.44% of the sample.

The chain is assembled from TRBV6-6 and TRBJ1-2; 7 central nucleotides agree with TRBD1. This receptor was taken from a man aged 25 to 40 in good health. Sequencing used naive CD4+ T cells sorted from blood. The cell subset or site label, read with the paper, signifies: CD45RA+ positively selected. The CDR3 region: CASSREGARYYGYTF. The nucleotide sequence is given as TGTGCCAGCAGCAGAGAGGGGGCGCGGTACTATGGCTACACCTTC.